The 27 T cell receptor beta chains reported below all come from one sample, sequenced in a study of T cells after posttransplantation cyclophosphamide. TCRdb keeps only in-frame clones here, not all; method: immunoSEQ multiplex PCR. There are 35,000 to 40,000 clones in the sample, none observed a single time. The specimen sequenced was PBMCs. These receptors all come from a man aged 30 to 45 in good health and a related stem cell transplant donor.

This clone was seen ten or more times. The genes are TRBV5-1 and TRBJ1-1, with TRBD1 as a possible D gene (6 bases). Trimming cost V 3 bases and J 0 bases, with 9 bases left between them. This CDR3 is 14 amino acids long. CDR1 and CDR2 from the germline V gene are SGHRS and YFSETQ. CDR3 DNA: TGCGCCAGCAGCTCGGGACACCTGAACACTGAAGCTTTCTTT. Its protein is CASSSGHLNTEAFF.

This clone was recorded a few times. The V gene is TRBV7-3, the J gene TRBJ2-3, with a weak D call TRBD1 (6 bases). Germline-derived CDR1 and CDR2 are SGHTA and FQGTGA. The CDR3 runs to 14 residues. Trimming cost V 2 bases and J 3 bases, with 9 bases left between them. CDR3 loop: CASSLSTGTDTQYF. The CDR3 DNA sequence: TGTGCCAGCAGCTTATCTACAGGGACAGATACGCAGTATTTT.

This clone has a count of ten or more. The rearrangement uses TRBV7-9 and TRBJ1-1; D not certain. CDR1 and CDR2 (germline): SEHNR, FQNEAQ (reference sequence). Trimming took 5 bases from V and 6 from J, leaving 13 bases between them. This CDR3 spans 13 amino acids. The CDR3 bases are TGTGCCAGCAGCCCTCCGTCGGGTGCTGAAGCTTTCTTT. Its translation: CASSPPSGAEAFF.

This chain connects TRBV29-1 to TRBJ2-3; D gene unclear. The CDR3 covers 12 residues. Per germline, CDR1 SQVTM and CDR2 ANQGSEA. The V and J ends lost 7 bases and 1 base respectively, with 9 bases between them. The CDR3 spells CSADTGTDTQYF. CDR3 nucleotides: TGCAGCGCAGACACTGGCACAGATACGCAGTATTTT.

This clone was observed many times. CDR3 in DNA: TGTGCCAGCAGCTCTAGGACAGCAAACACAGATACGCAGTATTTT. Amino acids: CASSSRTANTDTQYF. V is TRBV7-3 and J is TRBJ2-3; D is possibly TRBD1 (6 bases). Trimming cost V 4 bases and J 2 bases, with 13 bases left between them. The length of the CDR3 is 15 residues. CDR1 is SGHTA, CDR2 FQGTGA, per germline.

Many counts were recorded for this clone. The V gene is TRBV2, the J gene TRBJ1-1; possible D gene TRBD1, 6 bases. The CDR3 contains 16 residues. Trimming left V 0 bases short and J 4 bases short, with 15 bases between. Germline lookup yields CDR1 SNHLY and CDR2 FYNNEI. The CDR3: CASSEAVGGRATEAFF. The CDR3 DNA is TGTGCCAGCAGTGAAGCTGTCGGGGGGCGGGCCACTGAAGCTTTCTTT.

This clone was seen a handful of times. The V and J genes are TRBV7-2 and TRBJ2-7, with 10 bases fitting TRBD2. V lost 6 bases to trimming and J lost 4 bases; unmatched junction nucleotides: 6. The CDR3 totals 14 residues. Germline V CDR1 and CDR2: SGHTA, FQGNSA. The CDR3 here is CASSNGLAAYEQYF. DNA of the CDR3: TGTGCCAGCAGTAACGGACTAGCGGCATACGAGCAGTACTTC. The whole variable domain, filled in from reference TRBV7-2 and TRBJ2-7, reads GAGVSQSPSNKVTEKGKDVELRCDPISGHTALYWYRQSLGQGLEFLIYFQGNSAPDKSGLPSDRFSAERTGGSVSTLTIQRTQQEDSAVYLCASSNGLAAYEQYFGPGTRLTVT.

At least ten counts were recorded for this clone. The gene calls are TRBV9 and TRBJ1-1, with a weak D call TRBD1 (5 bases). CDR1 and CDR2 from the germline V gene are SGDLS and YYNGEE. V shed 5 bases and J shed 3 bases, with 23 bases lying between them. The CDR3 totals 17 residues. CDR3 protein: CASSRRLGGIGDTEAFF. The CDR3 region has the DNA TGTGCCAGCAGTCGTCGGTTAGGAGGGATAGGGGACACTGAAGCTTTCTTT.

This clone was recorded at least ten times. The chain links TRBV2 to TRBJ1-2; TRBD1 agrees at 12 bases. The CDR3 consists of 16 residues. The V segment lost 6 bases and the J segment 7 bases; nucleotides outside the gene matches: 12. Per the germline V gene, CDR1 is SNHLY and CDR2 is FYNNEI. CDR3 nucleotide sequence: TGTGCCAGCAGCCAATTCCCGGGACAGGGGGCGTCTGGCTACACCTTC. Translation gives CASSQFPGQGASGYTF.

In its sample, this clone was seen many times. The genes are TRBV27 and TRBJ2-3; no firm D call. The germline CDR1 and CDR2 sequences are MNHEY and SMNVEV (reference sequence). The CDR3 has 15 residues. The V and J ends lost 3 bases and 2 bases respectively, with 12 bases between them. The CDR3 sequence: CASSFQAAHTDTQYF. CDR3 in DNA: TGTGCCAGCAGTTTCCAGGCAGCTCACACAGATACGCAGTATTTT.

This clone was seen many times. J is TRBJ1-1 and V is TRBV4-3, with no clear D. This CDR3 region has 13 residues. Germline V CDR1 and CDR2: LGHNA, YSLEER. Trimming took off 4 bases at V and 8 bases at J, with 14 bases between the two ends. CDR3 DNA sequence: TGCGCCAGCAGCCTCTTAGGTGGGCGAGAAGCTTTCTTT. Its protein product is CASSLLGGREAFF.

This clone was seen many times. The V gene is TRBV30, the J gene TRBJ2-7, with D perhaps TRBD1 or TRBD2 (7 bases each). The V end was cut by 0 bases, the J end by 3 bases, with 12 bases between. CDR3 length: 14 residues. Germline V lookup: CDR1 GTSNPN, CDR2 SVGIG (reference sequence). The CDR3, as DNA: TGTGCCTGGAGTGTAGCGGGACAGCACTACGAGCAGTACTTC. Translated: CAWSVAGQHYEQYF.

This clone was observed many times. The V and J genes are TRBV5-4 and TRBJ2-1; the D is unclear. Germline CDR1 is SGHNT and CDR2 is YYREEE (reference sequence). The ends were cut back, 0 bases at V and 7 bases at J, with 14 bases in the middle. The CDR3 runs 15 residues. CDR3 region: CASSLEGYPRNEQFF. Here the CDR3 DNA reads TGTGCCAGCAGCTTGGAGGGCTACCCCAGGAATGAGCAGTTCTTC. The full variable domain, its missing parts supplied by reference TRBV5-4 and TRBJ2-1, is ETGVTQSPTHLIKTRGQQVTLRCSSQSGHNTVSWYQQALGQGPQFIFQYYREEENGRGNFPPRFSGLQFPNYSSELNVNALELDDSALYLCASSLEGYPRNEQFFGPGTRLTVL.

The CDR3 sequence: CSVGREDPTYGYTF. CDR3 bases: TGCAGCGTTGGGCGGGAGGACCCGACGTATGGCTACACCTTC. The chain has TRBV29-1 and TRBJ1-2; D is undetermined. V was pared by 4 bases and J by 5 bases, with 17 bases between. The CDR3 spans 14 residues. In germline, CDR1 is SQVTM, CDR2 ANQGSEA.

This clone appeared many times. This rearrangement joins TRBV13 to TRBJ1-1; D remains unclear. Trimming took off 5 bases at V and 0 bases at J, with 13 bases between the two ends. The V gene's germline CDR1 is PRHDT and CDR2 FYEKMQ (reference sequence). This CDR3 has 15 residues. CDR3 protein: CASSPSDHMNTEAFF. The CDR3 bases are TGTGCCAGCAGCCCCTCAGATCATATGAACACTGAAGCTTTCTTT.

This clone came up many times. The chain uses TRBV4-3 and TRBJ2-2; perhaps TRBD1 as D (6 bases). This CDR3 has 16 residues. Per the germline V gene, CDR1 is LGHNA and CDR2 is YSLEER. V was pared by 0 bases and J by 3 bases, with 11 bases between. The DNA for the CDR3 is TGCGCCAGCAGCCAAGAGAGGGGGTTCGACACCGGGGAGCTGTTTTTT. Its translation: CASSQERGFDTGELFF.

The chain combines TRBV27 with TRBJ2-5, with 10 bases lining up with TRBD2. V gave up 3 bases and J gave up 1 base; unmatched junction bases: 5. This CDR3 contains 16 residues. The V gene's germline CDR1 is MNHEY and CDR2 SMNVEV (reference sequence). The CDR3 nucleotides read TGTGCCAGCAGTTTGAGCGGGGGGGCCATCCAAGAGACCCAGTACTTC. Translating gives CASSLSGGAIQETQYF.

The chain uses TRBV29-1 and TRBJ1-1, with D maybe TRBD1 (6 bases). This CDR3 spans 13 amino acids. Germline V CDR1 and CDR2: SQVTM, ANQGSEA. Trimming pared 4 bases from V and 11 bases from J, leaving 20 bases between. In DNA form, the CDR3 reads TGCAGCGTTGTTGACAGGTCGCATGAAGGGGCTTTCTTT. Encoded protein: CSVVDRSHEGAFF.

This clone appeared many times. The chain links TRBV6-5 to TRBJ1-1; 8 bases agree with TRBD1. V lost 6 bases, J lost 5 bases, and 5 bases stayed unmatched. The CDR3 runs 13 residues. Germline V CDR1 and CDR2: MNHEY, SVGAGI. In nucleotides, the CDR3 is TGTGCCAGCAGGGCGACAGGGGAGACTGAAGCTTTCTTT. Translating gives CASRATGETEAFF.

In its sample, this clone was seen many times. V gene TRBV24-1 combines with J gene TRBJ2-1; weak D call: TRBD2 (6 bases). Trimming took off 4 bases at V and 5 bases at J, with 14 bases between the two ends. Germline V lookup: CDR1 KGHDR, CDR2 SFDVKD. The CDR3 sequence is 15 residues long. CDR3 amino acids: CATSDGTLGDNEQFF. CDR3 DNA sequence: TGTGCCACCAGTGACGGGACTCTTGGGGACAATGAGCAGTTCTTC.

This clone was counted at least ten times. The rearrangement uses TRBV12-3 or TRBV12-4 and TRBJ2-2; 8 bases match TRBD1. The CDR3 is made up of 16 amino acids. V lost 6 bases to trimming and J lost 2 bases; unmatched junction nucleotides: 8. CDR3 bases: TGTGCCAGCAGCCTTGGACAGGGCTTTAACACCGGGGAGCTGTTTTTT. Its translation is CASSLGQGFNTGELFF.

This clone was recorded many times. CDR3 sequence (DNA): TGTGCCAGCAGGGCAGCCGGGAGCAATCAGCCCCAGCATTTT. Translation: CASRAAGSNQPQHF. This chain uses TRBV28 with TRBJ1-5; D is unresolved. Germline V CDR1 and CDR2: MDHEN, SYDVKM. CDR3 length: 14 residues. The V end lost 6 bases, the J end lost 1 base, and 10 bases lay between the germline ends.

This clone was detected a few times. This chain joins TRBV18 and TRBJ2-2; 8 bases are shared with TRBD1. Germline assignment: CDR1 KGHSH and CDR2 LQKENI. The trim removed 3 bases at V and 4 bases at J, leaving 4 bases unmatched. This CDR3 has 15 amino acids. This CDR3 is CASSPGQEPTGELFF. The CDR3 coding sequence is TGTGCCAGCTCACCGGGACAGGAACCCACCGGGGAGCTGTTTTTT. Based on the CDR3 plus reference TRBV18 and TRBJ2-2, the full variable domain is NAGVMQNPRHLVRRRGQEARLRCSPMKGHSHVYWYRQLPEEGLKFMVYLQKENIIDESGMPKERFSAEFPKEGPSILRIQQVVRGDSAAYFCASSPGQEPTGELFFGEGSRLTVL.

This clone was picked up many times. The CDR3 DNA is TGTGCCAGCAGTACAGGGGCCACCGGGGAGCTGTTTTTT. Protein sequence: CASSTGATGELFF. V usage is TRBV6-6 and J usage is TRBJ2-2; TRBD1 agrees at 7 bases. From germline, CDR1 is MNHNY and CDR2 SVGAGI (reference sequence). The CDR3 sequence is 13 residues long. The V gene end was trimmed by 5 bases and the J gene end by 4 bases; junction bases not matched to a gene: 1.

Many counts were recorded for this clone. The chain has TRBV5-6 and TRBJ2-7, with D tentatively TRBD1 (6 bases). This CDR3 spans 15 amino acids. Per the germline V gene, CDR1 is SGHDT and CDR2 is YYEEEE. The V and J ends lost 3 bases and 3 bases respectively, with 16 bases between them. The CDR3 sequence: CASSWYRQDNYEQYF. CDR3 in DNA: TGTGCCAGCAGCTGGTATCGACAGGATAACTACGAGCAGTACTTC.

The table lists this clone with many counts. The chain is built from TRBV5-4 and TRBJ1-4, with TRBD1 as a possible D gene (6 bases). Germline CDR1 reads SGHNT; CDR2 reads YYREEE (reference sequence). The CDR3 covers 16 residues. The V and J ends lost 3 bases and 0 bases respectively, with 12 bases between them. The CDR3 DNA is TGTGCCAGCAGCTCAGGGGCGGCCACAACTAATGAAAAACTGTTTTTT. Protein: CASSSGAATTNEKLFF.

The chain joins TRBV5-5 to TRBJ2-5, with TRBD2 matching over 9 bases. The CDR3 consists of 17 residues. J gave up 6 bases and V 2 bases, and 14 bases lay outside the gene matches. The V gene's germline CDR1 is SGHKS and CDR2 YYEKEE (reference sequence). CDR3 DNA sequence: TGTGCCAGCAGCTTATATCTTAGCGGGGGCACCACGAAGACCCAGTACTTC. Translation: CASSLYLSGGTTKTQYF.